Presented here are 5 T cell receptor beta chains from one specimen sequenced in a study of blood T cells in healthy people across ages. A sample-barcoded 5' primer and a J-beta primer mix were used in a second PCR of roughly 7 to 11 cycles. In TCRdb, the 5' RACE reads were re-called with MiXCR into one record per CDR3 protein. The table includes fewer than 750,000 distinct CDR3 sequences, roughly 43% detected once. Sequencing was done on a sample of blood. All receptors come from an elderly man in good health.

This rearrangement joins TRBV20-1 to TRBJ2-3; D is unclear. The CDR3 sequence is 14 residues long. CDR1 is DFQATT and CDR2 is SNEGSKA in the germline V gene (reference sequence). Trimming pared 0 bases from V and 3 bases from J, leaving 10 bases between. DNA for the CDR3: TGCAGTGCTAGAGATGACACCGTAACAGATACGCAGTATTTT. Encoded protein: CSARDDTVTDTQYF.

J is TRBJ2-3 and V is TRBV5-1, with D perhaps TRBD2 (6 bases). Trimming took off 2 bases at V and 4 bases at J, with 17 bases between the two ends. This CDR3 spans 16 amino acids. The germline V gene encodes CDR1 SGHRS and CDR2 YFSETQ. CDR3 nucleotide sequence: TGCGCCAGCAGCTTTTCCGGGACTTCCAATCCAGATACGCAGTATTTT. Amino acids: CASSFSGTSNPDTQYF.

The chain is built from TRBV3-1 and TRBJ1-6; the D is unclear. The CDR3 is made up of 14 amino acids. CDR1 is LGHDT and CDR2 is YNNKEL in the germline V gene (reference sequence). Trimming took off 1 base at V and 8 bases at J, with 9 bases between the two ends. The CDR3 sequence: CASSQGDGDSPLHF. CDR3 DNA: TGTGCCAGCAGCCAAGGGGATGGGGATTCACCCCTCCACTTT.

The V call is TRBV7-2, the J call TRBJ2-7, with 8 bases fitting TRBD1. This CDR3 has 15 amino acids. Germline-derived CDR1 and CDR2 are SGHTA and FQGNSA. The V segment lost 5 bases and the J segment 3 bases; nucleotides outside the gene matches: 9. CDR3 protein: CASSPSGQGIYEQYF. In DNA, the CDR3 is TGTGCCAGCAGCCCTAGTGGACAGGGTATCTACGAGCAGTACTTC.

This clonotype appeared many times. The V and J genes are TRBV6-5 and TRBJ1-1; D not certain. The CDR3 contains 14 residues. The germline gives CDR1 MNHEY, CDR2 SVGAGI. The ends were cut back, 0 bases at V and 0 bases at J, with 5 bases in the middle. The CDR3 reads CASSYSGMNTEAFF. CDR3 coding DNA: TGTGCCAGCAGTTACTCAGGCATGAACACTGAAGCTTTCTTT.